Sequencing of this T cell receptor beta chain was carried out in a study of T cell responses to AZD1222 COVID-19 vaccine. Study-wide background: Pooled together were second doses at about 4 or about 12 weeks.

In the case of this clone: Its antigen remains unidentified.

The V gene end was trimmed by 4 bases and the J gene end by 5 bases; junction bases not matched to a gene: 5. The CDR3 runs to 14 residues. Germline CDR1 MNHNY, CDR2 SVGAGI (reference sequence). General study points: Among AZD1222 vaccinees, only six were seropositive at baseline. Donors were mostly white British, more females; clonal diversity possibly underestimated. Per reports, nearly half of all spike-specific TCRs target regions that are unmutated in variants.

Produced via immunoSEQ multiplex PCR; TCRdb's table is partial and in-frame only. The profile covers 100,000 to 150,000 clones, with around 90% appearing a single time and about 5.4% taken by the ten largest. This sample comprised peripheral blood, obtained on day 0 of AZD1222 vaccination. V is TRBV6-6 and J is TRBJ2-7, with 10 positions matching TRBD2. The clonotype was recovered from an adult in good health. CDR3 amino acids: CASSSGTSVNEQYF. In DNA form, the CDR3 reads TGTGCCAGCAGTTCCGGGACTAGCGTCAACGAGCAGTACTTC.